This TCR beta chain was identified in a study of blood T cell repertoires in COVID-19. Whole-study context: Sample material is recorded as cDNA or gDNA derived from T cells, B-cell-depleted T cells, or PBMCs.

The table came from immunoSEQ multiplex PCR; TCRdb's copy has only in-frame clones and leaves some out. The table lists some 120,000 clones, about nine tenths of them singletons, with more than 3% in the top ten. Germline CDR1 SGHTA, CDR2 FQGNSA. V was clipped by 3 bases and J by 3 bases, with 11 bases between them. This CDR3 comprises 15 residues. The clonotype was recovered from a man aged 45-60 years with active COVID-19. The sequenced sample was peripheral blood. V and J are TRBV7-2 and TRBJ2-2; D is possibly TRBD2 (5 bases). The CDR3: CASSFISVDTGELFF. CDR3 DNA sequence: TGTGCCAGCAGCTTTATTAGCGTCGACACCGGGGAGCTGTTTTTT.